This TCR beta chain originates from a study of regulatory T cells in long-lasting Graves disease. Study results and limitations: The study examined only peripheral blood, not thyroid tissue.

This clonotype was observed a handful of times. Its antigen is currently unknown. Regarding time point: newly diagnosed GD, antithyroid drugs for less than 3 months. PBMCs provided the RNA from which the TCR library was made. With iRepertoire HTBI primers and Arm-PCR of CDR3 regions, TCR beta libraries were built. TCRdb fed the multiplex PCR reads into MiXCR, producing one record per CDR3 protein. This table has about 530,000 distinct CDR3 sequences, about 16% appearing once. These data also featured in a second study, about T cells in Graves' hyperthyroidism and ophthalmopathy. That source adds: Most thyroid clonotypes expanded above 0.001 were also detected in blood.

The source of this sequence is a woman between 40 and 65 years old with Graves disease. The sample in question was peripheral blood mononuclear cells (PBMCs), obtained at new diagnosis, from a patient treated with antithyroid drugs.

DNA for the CDR3: TGTGCCAGCAGTATCCCGGGACAGGGAGCATGGGGCTACACCTTC. Protein: CASSIPGQGAWGYTF. This chain joins TRBV6-1 and TRBJ1-2; 9 positions match TRBD1. The junction had 12 bases not matched to a gene; V was cut back by 5 bases and J by 8 bases. This CDR3 is 15 amino acids long. Germline CDR1 is MNHNS and CDR2 is SASEGT.